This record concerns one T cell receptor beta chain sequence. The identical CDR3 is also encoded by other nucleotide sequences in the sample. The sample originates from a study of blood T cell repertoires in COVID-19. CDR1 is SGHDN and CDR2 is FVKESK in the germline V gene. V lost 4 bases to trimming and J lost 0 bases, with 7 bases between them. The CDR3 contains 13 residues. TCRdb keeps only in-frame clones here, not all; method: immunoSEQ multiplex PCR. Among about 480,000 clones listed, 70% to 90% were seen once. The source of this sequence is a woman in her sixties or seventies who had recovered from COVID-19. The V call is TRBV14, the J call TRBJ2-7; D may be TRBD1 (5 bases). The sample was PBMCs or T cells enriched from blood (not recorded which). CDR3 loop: CASSPTGSYEQYF. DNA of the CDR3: TGTGCCAGCAGCCCCACAGGCTCCTACGAGCAGTACTTC. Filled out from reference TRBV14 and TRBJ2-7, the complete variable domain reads EAGVTQFPSHSVIEKGQTVTLRCDPISGHDNLYWYRRVMGKEIKFLLHFVKESKQDESGMPNNRFLAERTGGTYSTLKVQPAELEDSGVYFCASSPTGSYEQYFGPGTRLTVT.